This T cell receptor (beta chain) was sequenced in a study of T-cell memory formation after mild COVID-19. Study-wide results and caveats: Day 15 to 85 contracting clones showed balanced CD4/CD8; later expanders leaned CD4+.

TCRdb reprocessed the 5' RACE reads via MiXCR and lists one record per CDR3 protein. Of 95,000 to 110,000 distinct CDR3 sequences listed, around an eighth were seen once; the top ten hold around 40%. Trimming stripped 0 bases from V and 2 bases from J, with 9 bases between. The CDR3 consists of 15 residues. From germline, CDR1 is ENHRY and CDR2 SYGVKD. Worth noting for this clonotype: The antigen is undetermined.

The source is a man aged 18 to 30 who had mild COVID-19 (a few samples of this study predate the infection). Cell type and time point are not known. Sequenced input: PBMCs or a T cell subset sorted from them (not recorded which). The chain joins TRBV10-3 to TRBJ2-3; weak D call: TRBD2 (5 bases). Written as DNA, the CDR3 is TGTGCCATCAGTGAGTCGGCGGGCCCCACAGATACGCAGTATTTT. It encodes CAISESAGPTDTQYF.